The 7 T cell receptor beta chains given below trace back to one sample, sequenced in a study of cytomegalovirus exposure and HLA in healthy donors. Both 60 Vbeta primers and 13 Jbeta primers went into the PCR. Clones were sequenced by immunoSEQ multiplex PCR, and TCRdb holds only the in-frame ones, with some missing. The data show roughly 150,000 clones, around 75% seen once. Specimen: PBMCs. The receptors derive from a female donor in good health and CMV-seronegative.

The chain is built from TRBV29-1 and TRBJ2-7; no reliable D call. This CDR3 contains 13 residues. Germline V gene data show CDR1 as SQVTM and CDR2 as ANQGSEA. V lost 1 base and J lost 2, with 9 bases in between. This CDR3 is CSVEAATTYEQYF. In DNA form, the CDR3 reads TGCAGCGTTGAAGCTGCGACAACCTACGAGCAGTACTTC.

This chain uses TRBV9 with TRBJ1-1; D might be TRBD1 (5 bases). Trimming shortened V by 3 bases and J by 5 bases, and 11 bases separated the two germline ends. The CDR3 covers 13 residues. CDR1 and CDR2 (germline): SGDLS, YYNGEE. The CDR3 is CASSAGGETEAFF. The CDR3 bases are TGTGCCAGCAGCGCAGGAGGGGAGACTGAAGCTTTCTTT.

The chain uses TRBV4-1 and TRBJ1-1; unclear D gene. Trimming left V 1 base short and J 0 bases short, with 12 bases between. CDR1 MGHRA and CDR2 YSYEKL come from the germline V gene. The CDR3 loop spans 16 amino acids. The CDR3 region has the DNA TGCGCCAGCAGCCAAGGTCGAGCGCCGATGAACACTGAAGCTTTCTTT. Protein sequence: CASSQGRAPMNTEAFF.

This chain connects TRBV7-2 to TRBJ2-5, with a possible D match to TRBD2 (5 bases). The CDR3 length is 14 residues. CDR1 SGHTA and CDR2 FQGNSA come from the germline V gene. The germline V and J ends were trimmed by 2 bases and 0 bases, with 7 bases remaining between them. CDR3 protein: CASSLYGNQETQYF. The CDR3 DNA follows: TGTGCCAGCAGCTTATACGGGAACCAAGAGACCCAGTACTTC.

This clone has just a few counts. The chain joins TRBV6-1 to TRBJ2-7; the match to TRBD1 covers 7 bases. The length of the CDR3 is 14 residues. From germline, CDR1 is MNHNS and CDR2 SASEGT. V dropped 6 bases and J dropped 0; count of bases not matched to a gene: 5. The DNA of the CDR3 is TGTGCCAGCAGGACCCGGGACAGCTCCTACGAGCAGTACTTC. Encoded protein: CASRTRDSSYEQYF.

The CDR3 DNA follows: TGTGCCAGCAGTACTGACAGGGGGCGGGATGGCTACACCTTC. This translates into CASSTDRGRDGYTF. V gene TRBV2 combines with J gene TRBJ1-2; TRBD1 agrees at 10 bases. Germline CDR1 SNHLY, CDR2 FYNNEI. V gave up 5 bases and J gave up 6 bases; unmatched junction bases: 6. The CDR3 is 14 residues long.

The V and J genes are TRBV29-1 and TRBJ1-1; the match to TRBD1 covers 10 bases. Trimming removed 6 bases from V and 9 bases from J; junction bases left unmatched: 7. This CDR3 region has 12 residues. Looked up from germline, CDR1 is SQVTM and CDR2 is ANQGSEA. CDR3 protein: CSVPGQGRKAFF. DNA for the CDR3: TGCAGCGTGCCGGGACAGGGGAGGAAAGCTTTCTTT.